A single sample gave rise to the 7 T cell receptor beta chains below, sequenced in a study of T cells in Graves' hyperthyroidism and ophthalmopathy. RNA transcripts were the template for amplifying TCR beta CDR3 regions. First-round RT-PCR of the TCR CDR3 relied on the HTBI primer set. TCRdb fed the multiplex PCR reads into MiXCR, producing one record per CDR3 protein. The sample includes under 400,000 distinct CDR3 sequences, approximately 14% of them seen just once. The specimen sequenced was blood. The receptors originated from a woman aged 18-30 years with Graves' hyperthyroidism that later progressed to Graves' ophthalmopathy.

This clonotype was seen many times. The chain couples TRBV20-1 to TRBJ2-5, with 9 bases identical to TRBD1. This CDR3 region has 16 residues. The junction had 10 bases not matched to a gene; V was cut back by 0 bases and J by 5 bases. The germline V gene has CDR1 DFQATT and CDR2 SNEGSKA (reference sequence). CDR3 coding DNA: TGCAGTGCTAGAGATTGGACAGGGGTGTCGCGGGAGACCCAGTACTTC. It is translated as CSARDWTGVSRETQYF.

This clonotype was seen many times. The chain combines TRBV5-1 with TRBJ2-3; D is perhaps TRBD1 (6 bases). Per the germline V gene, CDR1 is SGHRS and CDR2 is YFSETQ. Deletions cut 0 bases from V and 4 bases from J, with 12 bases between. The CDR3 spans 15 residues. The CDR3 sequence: CASSLGQAHPDTQYF. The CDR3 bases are TGCGCCAGCAGCTTGGGACAGGCGCACCCAGATACGCAGTATTTT. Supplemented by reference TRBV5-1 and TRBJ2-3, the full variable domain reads KAGVTQTPRYLIKTRGQQVTLSCSPISGHRSVSWYQQTPGQGLQFLFEYFSETQRNKGNFPGRFSGRQFSNSRSEMNVSTLELGDSALYLCASSLGQAHPDTQYFGPGTRLTVL.

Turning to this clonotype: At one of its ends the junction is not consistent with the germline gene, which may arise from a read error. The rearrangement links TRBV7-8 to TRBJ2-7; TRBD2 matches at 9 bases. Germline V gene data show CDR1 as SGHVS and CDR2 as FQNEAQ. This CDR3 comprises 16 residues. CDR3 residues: CTSSLEQREAPYEQYF. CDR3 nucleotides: TGTACCAGCAGCTTAGAACAGCGGGAGGCCCCCTACGAGCAGTACTTC. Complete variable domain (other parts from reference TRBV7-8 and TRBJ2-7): GAGVSQSPRYKVAKRGQDVALRCDPISGHVSLFWYQQALGQGPEFLTYFQNEAQLDKSGLPSDRFFAERPEGSVSTLKIQRTQQEDSAVYLCTSSLEQREAPYEQYFGPGTRLTVT.

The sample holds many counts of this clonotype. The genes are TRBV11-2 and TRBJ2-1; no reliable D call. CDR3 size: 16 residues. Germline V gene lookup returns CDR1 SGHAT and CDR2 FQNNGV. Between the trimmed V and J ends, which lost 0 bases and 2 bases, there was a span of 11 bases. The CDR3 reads CASSLDGSPAYNEQFF. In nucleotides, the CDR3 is TGTGCCAGCAGCTTAGACGGCAGCCCGGCCTACAATGAGCAGTTCTTC.

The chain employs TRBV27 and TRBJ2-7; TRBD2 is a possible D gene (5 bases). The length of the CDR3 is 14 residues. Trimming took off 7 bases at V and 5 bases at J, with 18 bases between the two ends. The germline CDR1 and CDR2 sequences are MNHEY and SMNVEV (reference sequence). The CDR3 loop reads CASTPSEGSHEQYF. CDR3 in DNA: TGTGCCAGCACCCCCTCAGAAGGGAGTCACGAGCAGTACTTC.

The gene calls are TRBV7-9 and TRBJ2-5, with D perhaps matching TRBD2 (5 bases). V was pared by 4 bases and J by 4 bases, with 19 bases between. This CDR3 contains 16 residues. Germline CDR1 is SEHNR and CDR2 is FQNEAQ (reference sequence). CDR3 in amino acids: CASSYPGGRAGETQYF. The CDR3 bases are TGTGCCAGCAGCTACCCCGGCGGACGGGCGGGAGAGACCCAGTACTTC. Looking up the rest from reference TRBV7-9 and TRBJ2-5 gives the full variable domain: DTGVSQNPRHKITKRGQNVTFRCDPISEHNRLYWYRQTLGQGPEFLTYFQNEAQLEKSRLLSDRFSAERPKGSFSTLEIQRTEQGDSAMYLCASSYPGGRAGETQYFGPGTRLLVL.

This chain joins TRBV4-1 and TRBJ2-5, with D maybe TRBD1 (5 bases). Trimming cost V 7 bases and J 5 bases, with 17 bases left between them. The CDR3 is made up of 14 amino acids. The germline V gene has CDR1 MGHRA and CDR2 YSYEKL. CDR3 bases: TGCGCCAGCACCTTAAGGTGGGGCGGTGAGACCCAGTACTTC. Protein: CASTLRWGGETQYF.